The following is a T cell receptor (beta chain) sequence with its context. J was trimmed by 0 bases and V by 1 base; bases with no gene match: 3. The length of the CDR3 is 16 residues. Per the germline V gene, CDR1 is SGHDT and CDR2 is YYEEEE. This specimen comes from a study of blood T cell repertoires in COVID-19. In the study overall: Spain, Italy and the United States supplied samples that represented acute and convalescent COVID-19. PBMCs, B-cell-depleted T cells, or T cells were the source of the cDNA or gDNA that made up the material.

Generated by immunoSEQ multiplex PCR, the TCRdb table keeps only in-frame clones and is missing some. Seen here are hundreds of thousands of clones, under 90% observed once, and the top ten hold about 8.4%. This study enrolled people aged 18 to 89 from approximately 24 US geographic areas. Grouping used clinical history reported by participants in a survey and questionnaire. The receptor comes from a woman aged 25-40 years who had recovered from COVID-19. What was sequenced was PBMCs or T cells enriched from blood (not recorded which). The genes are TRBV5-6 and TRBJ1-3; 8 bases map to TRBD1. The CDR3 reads CASSLRGTGSGNTIYF. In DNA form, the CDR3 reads TGTGCCAGCAGCTTGCGGGGGACAGGCTCTGGAAACACCATATATTTT.